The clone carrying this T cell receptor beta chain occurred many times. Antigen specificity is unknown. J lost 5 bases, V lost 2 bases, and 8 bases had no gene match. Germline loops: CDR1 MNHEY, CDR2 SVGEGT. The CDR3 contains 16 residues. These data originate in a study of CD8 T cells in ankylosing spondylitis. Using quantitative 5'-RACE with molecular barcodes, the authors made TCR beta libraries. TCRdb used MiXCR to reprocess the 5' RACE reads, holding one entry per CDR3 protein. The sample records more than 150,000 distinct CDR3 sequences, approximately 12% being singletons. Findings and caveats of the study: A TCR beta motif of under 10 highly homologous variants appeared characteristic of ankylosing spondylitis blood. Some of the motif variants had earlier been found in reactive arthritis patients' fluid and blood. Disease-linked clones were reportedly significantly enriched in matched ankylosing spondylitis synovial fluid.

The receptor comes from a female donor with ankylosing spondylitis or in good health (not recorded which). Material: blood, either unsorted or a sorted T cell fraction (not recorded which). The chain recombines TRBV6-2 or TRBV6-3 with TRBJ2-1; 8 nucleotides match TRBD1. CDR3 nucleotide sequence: TGTGCCAGCAGTTACCGGGGCAGGGGGCGGGACAATGAGCAGTTCTTC. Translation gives CASSYRGRGRDNEQFF.